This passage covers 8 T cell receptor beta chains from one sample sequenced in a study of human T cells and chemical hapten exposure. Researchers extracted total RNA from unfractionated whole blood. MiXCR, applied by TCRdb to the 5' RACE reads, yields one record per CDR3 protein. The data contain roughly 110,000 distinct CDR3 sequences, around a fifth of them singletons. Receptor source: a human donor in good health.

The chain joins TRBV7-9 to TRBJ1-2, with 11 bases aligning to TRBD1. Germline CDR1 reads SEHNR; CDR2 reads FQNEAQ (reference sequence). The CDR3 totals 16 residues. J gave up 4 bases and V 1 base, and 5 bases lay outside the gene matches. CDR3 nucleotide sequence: TGTGCCAGCAGCTTAGGGACAGGGGGCGATAGCTATGGCTACACCTTC. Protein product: CASSLGTGGDSYGYTF.

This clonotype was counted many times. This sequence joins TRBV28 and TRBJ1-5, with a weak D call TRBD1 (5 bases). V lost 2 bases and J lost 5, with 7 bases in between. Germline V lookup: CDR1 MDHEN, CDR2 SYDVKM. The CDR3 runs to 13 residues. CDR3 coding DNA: TGTGCCAGCAGTTTACTAGGGGATCAGCCCCAGCATTTT. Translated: CASSLLGDQPQHF.

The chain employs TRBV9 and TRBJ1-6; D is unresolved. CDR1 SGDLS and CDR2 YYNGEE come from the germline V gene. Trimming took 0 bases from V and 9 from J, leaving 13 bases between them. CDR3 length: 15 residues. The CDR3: CASSVGGQRGSPLHF. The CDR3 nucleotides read TGTGCCAGCAGCGTAGGGGGTCAACGTGGTTCACCCCTCCACTTT.

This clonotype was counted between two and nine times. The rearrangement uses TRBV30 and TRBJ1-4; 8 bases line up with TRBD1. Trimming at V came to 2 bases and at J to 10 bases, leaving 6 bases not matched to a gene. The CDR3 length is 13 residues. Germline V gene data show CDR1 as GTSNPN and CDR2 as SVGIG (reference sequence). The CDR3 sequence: CAWSITGGGKLFF. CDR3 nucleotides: TGTGCCTGGAGTATCACAGGGGGAGGAAAACTGTTTTTT.

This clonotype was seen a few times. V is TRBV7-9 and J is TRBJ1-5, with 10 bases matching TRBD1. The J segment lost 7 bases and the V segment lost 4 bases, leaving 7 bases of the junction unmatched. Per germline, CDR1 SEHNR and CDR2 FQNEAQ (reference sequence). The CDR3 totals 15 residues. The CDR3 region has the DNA TGTGCCAGCAGCTCTACCGGGACAGGGGAACAGCCCCAGCATTTT. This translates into CASSSTGTGEQPQHF.

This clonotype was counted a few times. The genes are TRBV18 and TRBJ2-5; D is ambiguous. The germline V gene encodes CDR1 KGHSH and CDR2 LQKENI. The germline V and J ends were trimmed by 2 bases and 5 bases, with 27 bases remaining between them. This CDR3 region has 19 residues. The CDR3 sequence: CASSPLPLLSEGTIETQYF. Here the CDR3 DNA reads TGTGCCAGCTCACCATTACCTCTCCTCTCCGAAGGTACCATTGAGACCCAGTACTTC.

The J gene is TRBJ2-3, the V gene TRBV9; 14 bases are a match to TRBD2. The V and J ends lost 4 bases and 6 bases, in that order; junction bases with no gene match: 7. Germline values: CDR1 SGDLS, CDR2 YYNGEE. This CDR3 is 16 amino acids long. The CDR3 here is CASSHRTSGRTDTQYF. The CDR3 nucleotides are TGTGCCAGCAGCCACCGGACTAGCGGGAGGACGGATACGCAGTATTTT.

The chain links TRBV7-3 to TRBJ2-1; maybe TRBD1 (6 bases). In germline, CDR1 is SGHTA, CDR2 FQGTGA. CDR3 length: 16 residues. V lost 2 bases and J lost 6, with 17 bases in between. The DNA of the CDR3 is TGTGCCAGCAGCTTAGAAGGGGGTTGGGCCAGCAATGAGCAGTTCTTC. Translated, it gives CASSLEGGWASNEQFF.